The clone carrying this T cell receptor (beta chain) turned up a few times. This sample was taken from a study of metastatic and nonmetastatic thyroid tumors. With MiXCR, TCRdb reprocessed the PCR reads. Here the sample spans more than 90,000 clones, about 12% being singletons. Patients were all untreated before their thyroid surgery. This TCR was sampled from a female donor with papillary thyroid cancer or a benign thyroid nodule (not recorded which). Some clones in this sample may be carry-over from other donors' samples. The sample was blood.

The CDR3: CASSVVPEQFF. CDR3 nucleotide sequence: TGTGCCAGCAGTGTTGTTCCTGAGCAGTTCTTC. This chain connects TRBV2 to TRBJ2-1, with no clear D. Germline lookup yields CDR1 SNHLY and CDR2 FYNNEI. V lost 4 bases and J 9 bases, leaving 7 bases between the germline ends. This CDR3 is 11 amino acids long.